These T cell receptor beta chains were read from a single sample in a study of blood T cell repertoires in COVID-19. Some clones are missing from TCRdb's copy, which holds only in-frame ones; the method was immunoSEQ multiplex PCR. The data hold hundreds of thousands of clones, with approximately 78% observed a single time. Sequencing was performed on peripheral blood. The receptors shown here come from an older woman with active or convalescent COVID-19. The CDR3 runs from the conserved cysteine through the conserved F or W. The order of the fields is V gene, J gene, D gene, clone size, CDR3 DNA, CDR3 protein. A D gene is named only where the DNA matches it firmly. Expanded clones get a size class; other rows say once, few or many, or leave the size out.

v_call: TRBV11-2
j_call: TRBJ1-1
d_call: TRBD1
clone_size: -
cdr3_nt: TGTGCCAGCAGCGAACAGGGGGCGGGAGGAACTGAAGCTTTCTTT
cdr3_aa: CASSEQGAGGTEAFF

v_call: TRBV9
j_call: TRBJ2-2
d_call: -
clone_size: -
cdr3_nt: TGTGCCAGCAGCGGCCTCTACTACACCGGGGAGCTGTTTTTT
cdr3_aa: CASSGLYYTGELFF

v_call: TRBV16
j_call: TRBJ1-5
d_call: TRBD1
clone_size: -
cdr3_nt: TGTGCCAGCAGCTTGACAGGGAGAGGGGCCAGCAATCAGCCCCAGCATTTT
cdr3_aa: CASSLTGRGASNQPQHF

v_call: TRBV7-8
j_call: TRBJ1-3
d_call: -
clone_size: -
cdr3_nt: TGTGCCAGCAGCTCCCGGACAGTAAGGTCTGATTATGGAAACACCATATATTTT
cdr3_aa: CASSSRTVRSDYGNTIYF

v_call: TRBV13
j_call: TRBJ1-2
d_call: TRBD1
clone_size: -
cdr3_nt: TGTGCCAGCAGCCGAACCACAGGGGCGGTAAATGGCTACACCTTC
cdr3_aa: CASSRTTGAVNGYTF

v_call: TRBV6-1
j_call: TRBJ2-3
d_call: -
clone_size: -
cdr3_nt: TGTGCCAGCAGTGAAGGGGCGATCTTTACGCAGTATTTT
cdr3_aa: CASSEGAIFTQYF

v_call: TRBV5-6
j_call: TRBJ1-2
d_call: -
clone_size: -
cdr3_nt: TGTGCCAGCAGCCTACAGACAGGAGGCGGGTATGGCTACACCTTC
cdr3_aa: CASSLQTGGGYGYTF

v_call: TRBV4-3
j_call: TRBJ2-3
d_call: -
clone_size: -
cdr3_nt: TGCGCCAGCAGCCAAGACGAGGTTATTAGTCGCACGCAGTATTTT
cdr3_aa: CASSQDEVISRTQYF

v_call: TRBV2
j_call: TRBJ1-3
d_call: TRBD1
clone_size: -
cdr3_nt: TGTGCCAGCAGGCCGGGACAGGGGATTCGGTCTGGAAACACCATATATTTT
cdr3_aa: CASRPGQGIRSGNTIYF

v_call: TRBV12-3/TRBV12-4
j_call: TRBJ1-1
d_call: -
clone_size: -
cdr3_nt: TGTGCCAGCAACTTGGGGGGAGGCACTGAAGCTTTCTTT
cdr3_aa: CASNLGGGTEAFF

v_call: TRBV7-9
j_call: TRBJ2-6
d_call: TRBD1
clone_size: -
cdr3_nt: TGTGCCAGTAACGACGGACAGGGTATTTCTGGGGCCAACGTCCTGACTTTC
cdr3_aa: CASNDGQGISGANVLTF

v_call: TRBV10-3
j_call: TRBJ2-4
d_call: TRBD2
clone_size: once
cdr3_nt: TGTGCCATCAGTGAGAGGGGTAATAGCGGGGCGGACATTCAGTACTTC
cdr3_aa: CAISERGNSGADIQYF

v_call: TRBV7-6
j_call: TRBJ1-4
d_call: TRBD1
clone_size: -
cdr3_nt: TGTGCCAGCAGCTTACAGCCAGGGGGCGGACTTAATGAAAAACTGTTTTTT
cdr3_aa: CASSLQPGGGLNEKLFF

v_call: TRBV6-1
j_call: TRBJ1-5
d_call: TRBD1
clone_size: -
cdr3_nt: TGTGCCAGCAGTGGCGATGGTCCTTACAGGGGCGGGCAGCCCCAGCATTTT
cdr3_aa: CASSGDGPYRGGQPQHF

v_call: TRBV7-9
j_call: TRBJ2-1
d_call: TRBD2
clone_size: -
cdr3_nt: TGTGCCAGCAGCCCAACGGGGGGGCTCGAGCAGTTCTTC
cdr3_aa: CASSPTGGLEQFF

v_call: TRBV9
j_call: TRBJ1-3
d_call: -
clone_size: -
cdr3_nt: TGTGCCAGCAGCGTAGGTCACATCCCCAACACCATATATTTT
cdr3_aa: CASSVGHIPNTIYF

v_call: TRBV30
j_call: TRBJ1-1
d_call: TRBD1
clone_size: -
cdr3_nt: TGTGCCTGGAGTGTCCCCGACAGGGTGAACACTGAAGCTTTCTTT
cdr3_aa: CAWSVPDRVNTEAFF

v_call: TRBV29-1
j_call: TRBJ1-1
d_call: -
clone_size: -
cdr3_nt: TGCAGCGCTAGACAGGAGACTGGAGCTTTCTTT
cdr3_aa: CSARQETGAFF

v_call: TRBV5-4
j_call: TRBJ2-1
d_call: -
clone_size: -
cdr3_nt: TGTGCCAGCAGCTTGGGGACAACTCCTGAGCAGTTCTTC
cdr3_aa: CASSLGTTPEQFF

v_call: TRBV4-1
j_call: TRBJ1-1
d_call: -
clone_size: once
cdr3_nt: TGCGCCAGCAGCCAAGAATTGGGGTTTAATGGGAGAAGGGCTGAAGCTTTCTTT
cdr3_aa: CASSQELGFNGRRAEAFF

v_call: TRBV6-5
j_call: TRBJ1-6
d_call: TRBD1
clone_size: -
cdr3_nt: TGTGCCAGCAGCCCCAGGGGGGAGCATTCACCCCTCCACTTT
cdr3_aa: CASSPRGEHSPLHF

v_call: TRBV12-3/TRBV12-4
j_call: TRBJ2-5
d_call: -
clone_size: -
cdr3_nt: TGTGCCAGCAGCCGGACAGCACAAGAGACCCAGTACTTC
cdr3_aa: CASSRTAQETQYF

v_call: TRBV6-5
j_call: TRBJ1-2
d_call: -
clone_size: -
cdr3_nt: TGTGCCAGCAAGGCGCTCGGGGTGGTCGGCTACACCTTC
cdr3_aa: CASKALGVVGYTF

v_call: TRBV4-3
j_call: TRBJ1-1
d_call: -
clone_size: -
cdr3_nt: TGCGCCAGCAGCCAACGCAGTATTCAAAACACTGAAGCTTTCTTT
cdr3_aa: CASSQRSIQNTEAFF

v_call: TRBV7-9
j_call: TRBJ2-2
d_call: -
clone_size: -
cdr3_nt: TGTGCCAGCAGCCAGGGCGTCACCGGGGAGCTGTTTTTT
cdr3_aa: CASSQGVTGELFF

v_call: TRBV10-2
j_call: TRBJ2-3
d_call: -
clone_size: -
cdr3_nt: TGCGCCAGCAGTGAGTCTTTAGGGGTGGGCACAGATACGCAGTATTTT
cdr3_aa: CASSESLGVGTDTQYF

v_call: TRBV6-1
j_call: TRBJ2-7
d_call: TRBD2
clone_size: -
cdr3_nt: TGTGCCAGCAGTGAATTTACTAGCGGGGGTTACGAGCAGTACTTC
cdr3_aa: CASSEFTSGGYEQYF

v_call: TRBV19
j_call: TRBJ1-3
d_call: TRBD1
clone_size: -
cdr3_nt: TGTGCCAGTCAACAACCGACGGGACAGGGTGGAAACACCATATATTTT
cdr3_aa: CASQQPTGQGGNTIYF

v_call: TRBV7-2
j_call: TRBJ1-1
d_call: -
clone_size: -
cdr3_nt: TGTGCCAGCAGCCCCCTTGGAGGGGCTGGCACTGAAGCTTTCTTT
cdr3_aa: CASSPLGGAGTEAFF

v_call: TRBV21-1
j_call: TRBJ1-2
d_call: -
clone_size: few
cdr3_nt: TGTGCCAGCAGCAGGGCACACTATGGCTACACCTTC
cdr3_aa: CASSRAHYGYTF

v_call: TRBV27
j_call: TRBJ2-2
d_call: -
clone_size: few
cdr3_nt: TGTGCCAGCAGTTTTAGTCAGGGTGGGGCCGGGGAGCTGTTTTTT
cdr3_aa: CASSFSQGGAGELFF

v_call: TRBV6-5
j_call: TRBJ2-5
d_call: -
clone_size: -
cdr3_nt: TGTGCCAGCAGTTACTCAAATTCTCCACTCGTGCCCCAGTACTTC
cdr3_aa: CASSYSNSPLVPQYF

v_call: TRBV19
j_call: TRBJ1-3
d_call: -
clone_size: -
cdr3_nt: TGTGCCAGTACCCAAACAGGAGGGAGAAACACCATATATTTT
cdr3_aa: CASTQTGGRNTIYF

v_call: TRBV19
j_call: TRBJ2-2
d_call: TRBD1
clone_size: -
cdr3_nt: TGTGCCAGTAGGGATCGACAGGGTAACACCGGGGAGCTGTTTTTT
cdr3_aa: CASRDRQGNTGELFF

v_call: TRBV2
j_call: TRBJ1-1
d_call: -
clone_size: -
cdr3_nt: TGTGCCAGCAGTAGGAAGACTACTACTGAAGCTTTCTTT
cdr3_aa: CASSRKTTTEAFF

v_call: TRBV7-9
j_call: TRBJ2-5
d_call: -
clone_size: -
cdr3_nt: TGTGCCAGCAGCTCCAGGATCAGGGGTCAAGAGACCCAGTACTTC
cdr3_aa: CASSSRIRGQETQYF

v_call: TRBV19
j_call: TRBJ1-1
d_call: TRBD1
clone_size: -
cdr3_nt: TGTGCCAGTAGTATGCGAGGGACAGGGTTCACTGAAGCTTTCTTT
cdr3_aa: CASSMRGTGFTEAFF

v_call: TRBV4-1
j_call: TRBJ1-4
d_call: TRBD1
clone_size: once
cdr3_nt: TGCGCCAGCAGCCCGGACAGGCTAAATGAAAAACTGTTTTTT
cdr3_aa: CASSPDRLNEKLFF

v_call: TRBV29-1
j_call: TRBJ2-6
d_call: -
clone_size: once
cdr3_nt: TGCAGCGCTGGAGAGCAGGCTGGGGCCAACGTCCTGACTTTC
cdr3_aa: CSAGEQAGANVLTF

v_call: TRBV6-5
j_call: TRBJ1-4
d_call: -
clone_size: -
cdr3_nt: TGTGCCAGCAGCTCCCTTGAAAAACTGTTTTTT
cdr3_aa: CASSSLEKLFF

v_call: TRBV18
j_call: TRBJ1-1
d_call: -
clone_size: once
cdr3_nt: TGTGCCAGCTCACTCCTCGGGAATGAGAACACTGAAGCTTTCTTT
cdr3_aa: CASSLLGNENTEAFF

v_call: TRBV11-3
j_call: TRBJ1-3
d_call: -
clone_size: -
cdr3_nt: TGTGCCAGCAGCCCAAGACAGCCTGGAAACACCATATATTTT
cdr3_aa: CASSPRQPGNTIYF

v_call: TRBV20-1
j_call: TRBJ1-5
d_call: -
clone_size: -
cdr3_nt: TGCAGTGCTAGTGCTGGGGGGGCTAGTCAGCCCCAGCATTTT
cdr3_aa: CSASAGGASQPQHF

v_call: TRBV9
j_call: TRBJ2-7
d_call: -
clone_size: -
cdr3_nt: TGTGCCAGCAGTGCGCCGGGTCACATCGGGGAGCAGTACTTC
cdr3_aa: CASSAPGHIGEQYF

v_call: TRBV21-1
j_call: TRBJ1-1
d_call: -
clone_size: -
cdr3_nt: TGTGCCAGGCGGACAGGGGGGAGGAACACTGAAGCTTTCTTT
cdr3_aa: CARRTGGRNTEAFF

v_call: TRBV7-9
j_call: TRBJ2-1
d_call: TRBD2
clone_size: -
cdr3_nt: TGTGCCAGCAGCTTAGGACTAGCGGGGAAAGAGCAGTTCTTC
cdr3_aa: CASSLGLAGKEQFF